The clone carrying this T cell receptor (beta chain) was seen more than once but under ten times. Its antigen is still unknown. Sequencing followed a ViraFEST assay step that expanded antigen-specific CD4+ T cells with viral peptide pools. After more than 8 days in culture, the CD4+ T cells were isolated. In the vaccine recipients, nucleocapsid antibodies were negative and there was no prior SARS-CoV-2 infection. In the cultures, half the medium was exchanged for IL-2 medium on days 3 and 7. This record comes from a study of vaccination effects on CD4 cells after COVID-19. Study-level findings and limits: The study found marked clonal contraction of infection- and vaccine-induced clones late after vaccination.

Germline-derived CDR1 and CDR2 are LGHDT and YNNKEL (reference sequence). This CDR3 has 17 amino acids. V was pared by 1 base and J by 4 bases, with 16 bases between. Method: immunoSEQ multiplex PCR; TCRdb's copy keeps in-frame clones and lacks some. The sample contains tens of thousands of clones, around 75% of which appear only once. The sample was CD4+ T cells from PBMCs cultured with HCoV-OC43 spike peptides, taken before COVID-19 vaccination. Subset: HCoV-OC43 spike overlapping peptide pool stimulation. The chain joins TRBV3-1 (or the pseudogene TRBV3-2) to TRBJ2-2, with D perhaps given as TRBD1 or TRBD2 (6 bases each). This TCR came from a human donor who received a COVID-19 vaccine. The CDR3, as DNA: TGTGCCAGCAGCCAAGGAAGTCCGGGGGCGGGCACCGGGGAGCTGTTTTTT. Translated: CASSQGSPGAGTGELFF.